The 16 T cell receptor beta chains below all came from one sample that was sequenced in a study of T cells after yellow fever vaccination. Via MiXCR, TCRdb re-called the 5' RACE reads, giving one row per CDR3 protein. Of hundreds of thousands of distinct CDR3 sequences detected, 6.2% appear once; the ten largest clones hold over 12%. Here the sequenced sample was PBMCs, taken 5 days after the yellow fever booster vaccination. These receptors all stem from a young man who received the YFV17D yellow fever vaccine.

This clonotype was recorded at least ten times. This chain connects TRBV6-2 or TRBV6-3 to TRBJ2-7, with D unresolved. This CDR3 has 14 residues. The ends were cut back, 1 base at V and 4 bases at J, with 11 bases in the middle. The germline gives CDR1 MNHEY, CDR2 SVGEGT. The CDR3 spells CASSYLGPGYEQYF. In DNA form, the CDR3 reads TGTGCCAGCAGTTACTTGGGTCCAGGATACGAGCAGTACTTC.

The J gene is TRBJ2-5, the V gene TRBV10-3; tentatively, D is TRBD1 (6 bases). The length of the CDR3 is 14 residues. Germline loops: CDR1 ENHRY, CDR2 SYGVKD. V lost 6 bases and J 2 bases, leaving 13 bases between the germline ends. In DNA form, the CDR3 reads TGTGCCATCAGGGACGGACAGATTCAAGAGACCCAGTACTTC. Residues: CAIRDGQIQETQYF.

The sample holds many counts of this clonotype. The gene calls are TRBV7-2 and TRBJ2-3; D possibly corresponds to TRBD1 (5 bases). The CDR3 loop spans 15 amino acids. The germline CDR1 and CDR2 sequences are SGHTA and FQGNSA. Trimming cost V 3 bases and J 4 bases, with 14 bases left between them. Here the CDR3 reads CASSLSGRVPDTQYF. CDR3 nucleotides: TGTGCCAGCAGCTTGTCTGGCAGGGTTCCAGATACGCAGTATTTT.

CDR3 nucleotide sequence: TGTGCCGCGACTAGCTGGAGTGAGACCCAGTACTTC. Amino acid sequence: CAATSWSETQYF. This chain joins TRBV30 and TRBJ2-5; the match to TRBD2 covers 7 bases. V shed 8 bases, J shed 5 bases, and the junction held 8 bases outside the gene matches. Per the germline V gene, CDR1 is GTSNPN and CDR2 is SVGIG (reference sequence). This CDR3 contains 12 residues.

This clonotype occurred many times. The chain couples TRBV7-6 to TRBJ2-3; 9 bases map to TRBD1. After removal of 5 bases from V and 0 bases from J, the junction contained 6 bases not matched to a gene. The CDR3 contains 16 residues. Germline assignment: CDR1 SGHVS and CDR2 FNYEAQ. The CDR3 bases are TGTGCCAGCAGCCCCGGGACAGGGTCCAGCACAGATACGCAGTATTTT. Translated, it gives CASSPGTGSSTDTQYF.

V is TRBV5-5 and J is TRBJ2-7, with D possibly being TRBD1 or TRBD2 (5 bases each). In germline, CDR1 is SGHKS, CDR2 YYEKEE (reference sequence). The CDR3 contains 16 residues. Trimming removed 4 bases at V and 2 bases at J, with 19 bases between. In DNA form, the CDR3 reads TGTGCCAGCAGCCCCGGTCCCGGGACCGAGACCTACGAGCAGTACTTC. The encoded protein is CASSPGPGTETYEQYF.

This clonotype has just a few counts. The chain joins TRBV5-1 to TRBJ2-7; TRBD2 aligns across 8 bases. V shed 0 bases and J 2 bases; nucleotides not matched to a gene: 4. CDR1 is SGHRS and CDR2 is YFSETQ in the germline V gene. The CDR3 contains 15 residues. As DNA, the CDR3 is TGCGCCAGCAGCTTGGGCGTGACTAGCGCCTACGAGCAGTACTTC. It yields the protein CASSLGVTSAYEQYF.

This clonotype was recorded many times. V usage is TRBV7-8 and J usage is TRBJ2-1; no clear D. There are 15 residues in the CDR3. V lost 4 bases, J lost 0 bases, and 10 bases lay in between. CDR1 and CDR2 (germline): SGHVS, FQNEAQ. The CDR3: CASSSTVSSYNEQFF. The CDR3, as DNA: TGTGCCAGCAGCTCCACTGTGAGCTCCTACAATGAGCAGTTCTTC.

This clonotype was counted between two and nine times. V and J are TRBV20-1 and TRBJ2-5; no clear D gene. V was pared by 0 bases and J by 2 bases, with 13 bases between. The CDR3 runs to 15 residues. Germline-derived CDR1 and CDR2 are DFQATT and SNEGSKA (reference sequence). CDR3 residues: CSARDGKDPQETQYF. DNA of the CDR3: TGCAGTGCTAGAGATGGAAAAGACCCACAAGAGACCCAGTACTTC.

The CDR3 here is CASSRGTQETQYF. Here the CDR3 DNA reads TGTGCCAGCAGCCGAGGGACACAAGAGACCCAGTACTTC. The chain combines TRBV7-2 with TRBJ2-5; D possibly corresponds to TRBD1 (6 bases). Trimming shortened V by 5 bases and J by 2 bases, and 9 bases separated the two germline ends. Germline CDR1 is SGHTA and CDR2 is FQGNSA. The CDR3 totals 13 residues. Based on the CDR3 plus reference TRBV7-2 and TRBJ2-5, the full variable domain is GAGVSQSPSNKVTEKGKDVELRCDPISGHTALYWYRQSLGQGLEFLIYFQGNSAPDKSGLPSDRFSAERTGGSVSTLTIQRTQQEDSAVYLCASSRGTQETQYFGPGTRLLVL.

This clonotype was seen at least ten times. This chain connects TRBV6-1 to TRBJ2-5; 14 bases match TRBD2. Germline trimming cut 5 bases from V and 5 bases from J; bases unmatched to any gene: 7. This CDR3 has 16 amino acids. Germline loops: CDR1 MNHNS, CDR2 SASEGT. CDR3 protein: CASSIGTSGGRETQYF. For the CDR3, the DNA is TGTGCCAGCAGTATAGGGACTAGCGGGGGACGGGAGACCCAGTACTTC.

The J gene is TRBJ2-1, the V gene TRBV7-3; 9 nucleotides match TRBD2. Per the germline V gene, CDR1 is SGHTA and CDR2 is FQGTGA. J was trimmed by 6 bases and V by 5 bases; bases with no gene match: 5. This CDR3 has 14 amino acids. Here the CDR3 DNA reads TGTGCCAGCAGCCCCCATAGCGGGAGCAATGAGCAGTTCTTC. This codes for CASSPHSGSNEQFF. The complete variable domain, with remaining parts taken from reference TRBV7-3 and TRBJ2-1, reads GAGVSQTPSNKVTEKGKYVELRCDPISGHTALYWYRQSLGQGPEFLIYFQGTGAADDSGLPNDRFFAVRPEGSVSTLKIQRTERGDSAVYLCASSPHSGSNEQFFGPGTRLTVL.

This clonotype was counted only a few times. The chain is built from TRBV19 and TRBJ1-4, with TRBD1 matching 7 bases. The CDR3 is 16 amino acids. Germline trimming cut 5 bases from V and 7 bases from J; bases unmatched to any gene: 13. Per the germline V gene, CDR1 is LNHDA and CDR2 is SQIVND (reference sequence). This CDR3 is CASSLRQGGSTEKLFF. The CDR3 DNA reads as TGTGCCAGTAGTCTTCGACAGGGCGGATCGACTGAAAAACTGTTTTTT.

This clonotype was picked up many times. The rearrangement joins TRBV7-9 to TRBJ2-2; D remains ambiguous. Germline V gives CDR1 SEHNR, CDR2 FQNEAQ (reference sequence). CDR3 length equals 13 residues. Trimming took off 0 bases at V and 8 bases at J, with 7 bases between the two ends. The CDR3 here is CASSLAGSGELFF. DNA for the CDR3: TGTGCCAGCAGCTTAGCAGGATCGGGGGAGCTGTTTTTT.

This chain uses TRBV5-1 with TRBJ1-1; D is undetermined. V was trimmed by 4 bases and J by 1 base, leaving 14 bases between them. The CDR3 covers 15 residues. Germline V lookup: CDR1 SGHRS, CDR2 YFSETQ. The CDR3 here is CASSPPRAANTEAFF. In DNA form, the CDR3 reads TGCGCCAGCAGCCCTCCAAGGGCAGCGAACACTGAAGCTTTCTTT. Looking up the rest from reference TRBV5-1 and TRBJ1-1 gives the full variable domain: KAGVTQTPRYLIKTRGQQVTLSCSPISGHRSVSWYQQTPGQGLQFLFEYFSETQRNKGNFPGRFSGRQFSNSRSEMNVSTLELGDSALYLCASSPPRAANTEAFFGQGTRLTVV.

This clonotype was seen repeatedly, ten times or more. V is TRBV7-8 and J is TRBJ2-1, with D perhaps matching TRBD1 (5 bases). The CDR3 is 11 residues long. CDR1 and CDR2 (germline): SGHVS, FQNEAQ. Trimming took off 4 bases at V and 9 bases at J, with 7 bases between the two ends. This CDR3 reads CASSWGGEQFF. The CDR3 bases are TGTGCCAGCAGCTGGGGCGGTGAGCAGTTCTTC.